This T cell receptor beta chain is from a study of Ad26.COV2.S vaccination and SARS-CoV-2 variants. Study-level points and caveats: Reportedly, spike-specific CD8+ and CD4+ T cell responses achieved substantial breadth once vaccination had taken place. With respect to non-spike TCR breadth, vaccine and placebo recipients were similar.

V lost 7 bases and J 2 bases, leaving 14 bases between the germline ends. This CDR3 has 14 amino acids. Germline values: CDR1 WNHNN, CDR2 SYGVQD (reference sequence). Libraries were prepared by immunoSEQ multiplex PCR; TCRdb keeps only in-frame clonotypes and omits some of them. The data contain hundreds of thousands of clones, about 92% of them seen just once; the ten biggest clones take up 3.9%. On this clone itself: Its target is not known.

This receptor was identified in a human donor who had recovered from COVID-19. The specimen was peripheral blood, collected after recovery from COVID-19. The V and J genes are TRBV10-1 and TRBJ1-2; maybe TRBD1 (6 bases). CDR3 region: CASKVAGVNYGYTF. CDR3 DNA sequence: TGCGCCAGCAAGGTGGCAGGGGTCAACTATGGCTACACCTTC.